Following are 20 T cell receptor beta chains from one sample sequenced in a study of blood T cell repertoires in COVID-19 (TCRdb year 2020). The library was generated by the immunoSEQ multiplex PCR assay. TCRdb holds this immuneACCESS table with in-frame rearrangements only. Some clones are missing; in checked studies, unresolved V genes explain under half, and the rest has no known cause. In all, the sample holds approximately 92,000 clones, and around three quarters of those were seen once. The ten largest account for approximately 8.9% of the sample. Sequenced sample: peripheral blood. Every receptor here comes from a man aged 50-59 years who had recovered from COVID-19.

CDR3 nucleotide sequence: TGTGCCAGCCTTAATAACGACAGAACAGATACGCAGTATTTT. It specifies CASLNNDRTDTQYF. The chain links TRBV9 to TRBJ2-3; D is perhaps TRBD1 (5 bases). The V gene's germline CDR1 is SGDLS and CDR2 YYNGEE. The CDR3 sequence is 14 residues long. The V and J ends lost 7 bases and 3 bases respectively, with 15 bases between them.

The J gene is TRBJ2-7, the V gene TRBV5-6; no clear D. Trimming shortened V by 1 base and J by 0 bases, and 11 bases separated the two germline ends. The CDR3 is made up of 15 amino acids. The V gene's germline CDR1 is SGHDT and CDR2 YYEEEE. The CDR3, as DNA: TGTGCCAGCAGCTTGCGACCAGACAACTCCTACGAGCAGTACTTC. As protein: CASSLRPDNSYEQYF.

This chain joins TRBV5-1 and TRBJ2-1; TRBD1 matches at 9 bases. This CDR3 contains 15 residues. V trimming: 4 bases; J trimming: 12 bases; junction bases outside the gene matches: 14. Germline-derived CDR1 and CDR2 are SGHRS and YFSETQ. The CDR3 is CASSGQGPPLGWQFF. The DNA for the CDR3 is TGCGCCAGCAGCGGACAGGGGCCGCCCCTTGGTTGGCAGTTCTTC. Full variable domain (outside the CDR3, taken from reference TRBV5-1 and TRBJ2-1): KAGVTQTPRYLIKTRGQQVTLSCSPISGHRSVSWYQQTPGQGLQFLFEYFSETQRNKGNFPGRFSGRQFSNSRSEMNVSTLELGDSALYLCASSGQGPPLGWQFFGPGTRLTVL.

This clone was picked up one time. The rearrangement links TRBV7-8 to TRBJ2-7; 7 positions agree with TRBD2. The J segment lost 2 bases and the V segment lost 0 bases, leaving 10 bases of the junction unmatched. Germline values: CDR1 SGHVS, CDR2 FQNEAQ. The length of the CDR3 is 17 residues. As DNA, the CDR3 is TGTGCCAGCAGCTTAGCGTTGGGAGGGATAATCCCCTACGAGCAGTACTTC. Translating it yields CASSLALGGIIPYEQYF.

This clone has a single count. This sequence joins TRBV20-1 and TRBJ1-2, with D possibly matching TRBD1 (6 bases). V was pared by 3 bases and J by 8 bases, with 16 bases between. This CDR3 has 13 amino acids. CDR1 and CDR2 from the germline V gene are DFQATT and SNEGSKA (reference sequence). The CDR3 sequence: CSASSQGPQGYTF. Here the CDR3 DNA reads TGCAGTGCTAGTTCGCAGGGGCCCCAAGGCTACACCTTC.

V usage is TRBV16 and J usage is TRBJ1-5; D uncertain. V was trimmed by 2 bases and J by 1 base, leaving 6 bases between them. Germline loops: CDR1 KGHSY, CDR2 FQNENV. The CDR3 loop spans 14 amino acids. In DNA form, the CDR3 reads TGTGCCAGCAGCCAAATCTTGAGCAATCAGCCCCAGCATTTT. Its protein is CASSQILSNQPQHF.

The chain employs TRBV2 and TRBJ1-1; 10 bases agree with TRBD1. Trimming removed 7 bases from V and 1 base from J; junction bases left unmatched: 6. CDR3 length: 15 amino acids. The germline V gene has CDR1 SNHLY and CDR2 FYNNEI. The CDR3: CASNRQGARNTEAFF. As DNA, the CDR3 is TGTGCCAGCAACCGACAGGGGGCGAGGAACACTGAAGCTTTCTTT. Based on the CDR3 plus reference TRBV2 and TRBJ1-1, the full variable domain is EPEVTQTPSHQVTQMGQEVILRCVPISNHLYFYWYRQILGQKVEFLVSFYNNEISEKSEIFDDQFSVERPDGSNFTLKIRSTKLEDSAMYFCASNRQGARNTEAFFGQGTRLTVV.

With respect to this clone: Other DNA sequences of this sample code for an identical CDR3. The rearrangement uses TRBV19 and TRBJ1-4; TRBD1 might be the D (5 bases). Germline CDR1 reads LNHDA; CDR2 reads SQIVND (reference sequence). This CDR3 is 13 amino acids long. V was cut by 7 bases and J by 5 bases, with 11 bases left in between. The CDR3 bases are TGTGCCAGTAAGTCGCCAGGGAATGAAAAACTGTTTTTT. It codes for CASKSPGNEKLFF.

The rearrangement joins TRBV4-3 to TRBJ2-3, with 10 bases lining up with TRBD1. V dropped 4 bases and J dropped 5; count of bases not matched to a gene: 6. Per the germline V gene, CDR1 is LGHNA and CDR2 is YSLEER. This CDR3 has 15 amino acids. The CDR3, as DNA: TGCGCCAGCAGCCTAGGACAGGGGGAGGTAGATACGCAGTATTTT. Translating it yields CASSLGQGEVDTQYF.

The CDR3: CATSKGGQGAGGYTF. The CDR3, as DNA: TGTGCCACCAGCAAAGGGGGACAGGGGGCTGGTGGCTACACCTTC. The V and J genes are TRBV15 and TRBJ1-2, with TRBD1 identical over 12 bases. The V and J ends lost 4 bases and 7 bases, in that order; junction bases with no gene match: 7. CDR1 is LNHNV and CDR2 is YYDKDF in the germline V gene (reference sequence). The CDR3 consists of 15 residues. Based on the CDR3 plus reference TRBV15 and TRBJ1-2, the full variable domain is DAMVIQNPRYQVTQFGKPVTLSCSQTLNHNVMYWYQQKSSQAPKLLFHYYDKDFNNEADTPDNFQSRRPNTSFCFLDIRSPGLGDTAMYLCATSKGGQGAGGYTFGSGTRLTVV.

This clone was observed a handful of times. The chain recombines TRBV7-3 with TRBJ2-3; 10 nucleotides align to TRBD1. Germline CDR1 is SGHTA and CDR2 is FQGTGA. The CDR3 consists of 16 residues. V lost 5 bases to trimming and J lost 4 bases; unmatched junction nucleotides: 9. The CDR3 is CASSLRTGGGADTQYF. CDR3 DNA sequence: TGTGCCAGCAGCCTTCGGACAGGGGGAGGCGCAGATACGCAGTATTTT.

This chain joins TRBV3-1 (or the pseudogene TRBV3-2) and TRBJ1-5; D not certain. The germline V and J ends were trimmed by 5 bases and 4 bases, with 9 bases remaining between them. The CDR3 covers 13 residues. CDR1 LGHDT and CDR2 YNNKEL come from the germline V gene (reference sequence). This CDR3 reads CASSSTQNQPQHF. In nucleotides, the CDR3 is TGTGCCAGCAGCTCAACACAGAATCAGCCCCAGCATTTT.

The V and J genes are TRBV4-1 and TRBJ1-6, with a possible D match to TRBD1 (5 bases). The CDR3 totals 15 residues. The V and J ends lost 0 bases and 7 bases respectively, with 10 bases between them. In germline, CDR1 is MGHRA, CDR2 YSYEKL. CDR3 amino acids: CASSQETVGNSPLHF. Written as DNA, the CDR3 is TGCGCCAGCAGCCAAGAGACAGTGGGAAATTCACCCCTCCACTTT.

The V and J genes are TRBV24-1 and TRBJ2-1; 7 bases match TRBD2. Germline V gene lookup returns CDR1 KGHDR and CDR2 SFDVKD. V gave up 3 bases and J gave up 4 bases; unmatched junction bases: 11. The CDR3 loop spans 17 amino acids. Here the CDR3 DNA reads TGTGCCACCAGTGATCACCTGGGACTAACTTCATACAATGAGCAGTTCTTC. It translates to CATSDHLGLTSYNEQFF.

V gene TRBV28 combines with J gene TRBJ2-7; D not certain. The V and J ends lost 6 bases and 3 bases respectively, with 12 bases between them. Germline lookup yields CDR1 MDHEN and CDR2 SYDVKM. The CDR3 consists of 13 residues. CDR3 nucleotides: TGTGCCAGCAGCTCTCTACCGTACTACGAGCAGTACTTC. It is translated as CASSSLPYYEQYF.

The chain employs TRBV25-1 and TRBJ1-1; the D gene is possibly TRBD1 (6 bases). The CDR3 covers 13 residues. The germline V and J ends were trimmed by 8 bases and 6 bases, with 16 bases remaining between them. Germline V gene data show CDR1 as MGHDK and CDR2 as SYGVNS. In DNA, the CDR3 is TGTGCCAGCCAATTGGCGGGGGGCGCTGAAGCTTTCTTT. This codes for CASQLAGGAEAFF.

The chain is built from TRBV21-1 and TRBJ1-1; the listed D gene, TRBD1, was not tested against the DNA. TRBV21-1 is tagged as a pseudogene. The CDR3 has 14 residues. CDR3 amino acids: CASSNRQGGTEAFF. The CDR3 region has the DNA TGTGCCAGCAGCAACCGACAGGGAGGCACTGAAGCTTTCTTT.

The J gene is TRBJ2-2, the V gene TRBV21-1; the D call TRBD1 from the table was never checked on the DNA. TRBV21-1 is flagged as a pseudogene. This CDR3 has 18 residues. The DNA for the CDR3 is TGTGCCAGCAGCAAAGATATAGGGGGCAGAGTTAACACCGGGGAGCTGTTTTTT. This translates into CASSKDIGGRVNTGELFF.

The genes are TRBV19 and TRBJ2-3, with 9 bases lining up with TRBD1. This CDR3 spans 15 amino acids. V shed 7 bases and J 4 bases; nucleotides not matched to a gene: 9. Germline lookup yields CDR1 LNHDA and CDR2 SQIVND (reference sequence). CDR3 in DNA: TGTGCCAGTACCCAGGACAGGGGCGAGGCAGATACGCAGTATTTT. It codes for CASTQDRGEADTQYF.

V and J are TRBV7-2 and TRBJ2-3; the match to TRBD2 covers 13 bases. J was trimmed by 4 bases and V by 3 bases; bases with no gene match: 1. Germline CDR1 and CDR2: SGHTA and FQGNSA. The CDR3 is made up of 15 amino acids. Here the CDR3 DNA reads TGTGCCAGCAGCTTCGGACTAGCGGGAGCAGATACGCAGTATTTT. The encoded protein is CASSFGLAGADTQYF.